Listed below are T cell receptor beta chains from one sample, sequenced in a study of blood T cells in healthy people across ages. MiXCR, run by TCRdb on the 5' RACE reads, gives a single entry per CDR3 protein. The table shows 1.5 million or so distinct CDR3 sequences, with approximately 38% occurring only once. Sequencing was carried out using blood. These receptors were collected from a woman aged 18-30 years in good health. CDR3s include the opening cysteine and the closing phenylalanine or tryptophan. The order of the fields is D gene, V gene, J gene, clone size, CDR3 DNA, CDR3 protein. D genes are given only for firm matches. Clone size is stated in some rows and not others, as once, few, many or a class when expanded.

NA,TRBV7-6,TRBJ2-7,NA,TGTGCCAGCAGCTTAGAAGTAGAACAGGTCTACGAGCAGTACTTC,CASSLEVEQVYEQYF
TRBD1,TRBV6-5,TRBJ2-7,NA,TGTGCCAGCAGTTACGGGTTGACAGGGTCGGGCGAGCAGTACTTC,CASSYGLTGSGEQYF
TRBD2,TRBV29-1,TRBJ2-3,few,TGCAGCGTAAGTCCGGGGGGGCTATCAGATACGCAGTATTTT,CSVSPGGLSDTQYF
NA,TRBV7-2,TRBJ2-2,few,TGTGCCAGCAAGAAGATCCGGGAGCTGTTTTTT,CASKKIRELFF
NA,TRBV5-1,TRBJ1-2,NA,TGCGCCAGCAGCCTGGAGAGGGCGAATGCCTATGGCTACACCTTC,CASSLERANAYGYTF
NA,TRBV30,TRBJ2-7,once,TGTGCCTGGGCGAGTGGGGCCCACGAGCAGTACTTC,CAWASGAHEQYF
NA,TRBV13,TRBJ2-3,NA,TGTGCCAGCAGCGGTTGGGACTTCGGCACAGATACGCAGTATTTT,CASSGWDFGTDTQYF
NA,TRBV18,TRBJ1-1,NA,TGTGCCAGCTCCCCCTGGGGGACCCTACGGAACACTGAAGCTTTCTTT,CASSPWGTLRNTEAFF
TRBD2,TRBV29-1,TRBJ2-1,few,TGCAGCGTTTATGTTTGGGTAGCGGGATACAATGAGCAGTTCTTC,CSVYVWVAGYNEQFF
NA,TRBV7-6,TRBJ2-5,many,TGTGCCAGCAGCCCCATCGGGGAGACCCAGTACTTC,CASSPIGETQYF
TRBD2,TRBV9,TRBJ2-7,NA,TGTGCCAGCAGCGTACCTCTAGCGGGGGGCCATAAATTCTACGAGCAGTACTTC,CASSVPLAGGHKFYEQYF
NA,TRBV28,TRBJ1-2,few,TGTGCCAGCCAAAGAGAGAACTATGGCTACACCTTC,CASQRENYGYTF
TRBD1,TRBV6-2/TRBV6-3,TRBJ1-2,NA,TGTGCCAGCAGTTACTCGGACAGGGCGCACTATGGCTACACCTTC,CASSYSDRAHYGYTF
NA,TRBV7-2,TRBJ2-7,NA,TGTGCCAGCAGCTTAGCGGCGGCACCAGGGAGCCACGAGCAGTACTTC,CASSLAAAPGSHEQYF
TRBD1,TRBV20-1,TRBJ2-7,NA,TGCAGTGCTAGAAAACCCGGGACAGAAGCTTACGAGCAGTACTTC,CSARKPGTEAYEQYF
TRBD1,TRBV12-3/TRBV12-4,TRBJ1-2,few,TGTGCCAGCAGTTTACCGAGACAGGGGAGTAGGGGCTACACCTTC,CASSLPRQGSRGYTF
TRBD1,TRBV25-1,TRBJ2-3,few,TGTGCCAGCAGTGAAACGTCCGGGACAGGGGGAAGGACAGATACGCAGTATTTT,CASSETSGTGGRTDTQYF
NA,TRBV6-6,TRBJ2-1,NA,TGTGCCAGTACTAGAGAACGGGGCCACAATGAGCAGTTCTTC,CASTRERGHNEQFF
TRBD2,TRBV7-3,TRBJ2-1,NA,TGTGCCAGCAGCCGTTACGGGGGGGCAAACAATGAGCAGTTCTTC,CASSRYGGANNEQFF
NA,TRBV29-1,TRBJ2-1,many,TGCAGCGTTGAAATTGGGGATAGCTCCTACAATGAGCAGTTCTTC,CSVEIGDSSYNEQFF